A selection of T cell receptor beta chains follows, all from one sample in a study of T cells in Graves' hyperthyroidism and ophthalmopathy. From the multiplex PCR reads, TCRdb called clonotypes with MiXCR, one entry per CDR3 protein. The table includes approximately 610,000 distinct CDR3 sequences, approximately 15% detected once. Sequencing was performed on blood. All receptors come from a middle-aged woman with Graves' ophthalmopathy. CDR3s include the opening cysteine and the closing phenylalanine or tryptophan. D genes are given only for firm matches. Clone size is shown for a subset of rows, as once, few, many or a class of expanded clone.

D gene | J gene | clone size | V gene | CDR3 DNA | CDR3 protein
TRBD2 | TRBJ2-3 | few | TRBV11-3 | TGTGCCAGCAGCTCTCGTTATAGCGGGAGGGCCTCGAGAAATACGCAGTATTTT | CASSSRYSGRASRNTQYF
NA | TRBJ1-6 | many | TRBV25-1 | TGTGCCAGCAGTGAGGAGGGGCCCTCGCCCCTCCACTTT | CASSEEGPSPLHF
TRBD1 | TRBJ1-3 | NA | TRBV7-2 | TGTGCCAGCAGCTATGGGGACAGGTCCGGAAACACCATATATTTT | CASSYGDRSGNTIYF
TRBD2 | TRBJ2-7 | many | TRBV20-1 | TGCAGTGCTAGAGCTGGAGCGGGAGTCGGTGAGCAGTACTTC | CSARAGAGVGEQYF
NA | TRBJ2-2 | many | TRBV25-1 | TGTGCCAGCAGTGAGTTTGGCGGGAACACCGGGGAGCTGTTTTTT | CASSEFGGNTGELFF
NA | TRBJ1-1 | NA | TRBV12-3/TRBV12-4 | TGTGCCAGCATCCTTGAGACGGGACGAAACACTGAAGCTTTCTTT | CASILETGRNTEAFF
TRBD1 | TRBJ1-2 | NA | TRBV5-1 | TGCGCCAGCAGCCCGTTAACAGGGGGCGCCAACTATGGCTACACCTTC | CASSPLTGGANYGYTF
TRBD2 | TRBJ2-7 | NA | TRBV15 | TGTGCCACCAGCGGACCGCAATTAGCGGGATACACCGAGCAGTACTTC | CATSGPQLAGYTEQYF
NA | TRBJ2-7 | NA | TRBV20-1 | TGCAGTGCTAGAGATCCTGTAATAACCTACGAGCAGTACTTC | CSARDPVITYEQYF
NA | TRBJ2-2 | NA | TRBV28 | TGTGCCAGCAGTTTCCCCAGGGGGGAGCTGTTTTTT | CASSFPRGELFF
NA | TRBJ1-3 | few | TRBV12-3/TRBV12-4 | TGTGCCAGCAGATTCCTTCGCTTGACAGACTCTGGAAACACCATATATTTT | CASRFLRLTDSGNTIYF
NA | TRBJ1-2 | NA | TRBV30 | TGTGCCTGGAGTGTACATCATGGCTACACCTTC | CAWSVHHGYTF
NA | TRBJ1-5 | NA | TRBV19 | TGTGCCAGTAGTAGGGCACGGGGGGTCAATCAGCCCCAGCATTTT | CASSRARGVNQPQHF
NA | TRBJ2-7 | many | TRBV30 | TGTGCCTTCTATTTACCGGGACTTTCCTACGAGCAGTACTTC | CAFYLPGLSYEQYF
TRBD2 | TRBJ2-5 | many | TRBV20-1 | TGCAGTGCTAGACCAGGGACCGTAGCGGGATCGTGGGAGACCCAGTACTTC | CSARPGTVAGSWETQYF
NA | TRBJ1-2 | many | TRBV14 | TGTGCCAGCAGCCAAGAGATCGGGCGCTTTGGCTACACCTTC | CASSQEIGRFGYTF
TRBD2 | TRBJ2-2 | few | TRBV5-1 | TGCGCCAGCAGCCCGGGACTAGCGGGAGAAACCGGGGAGCTGTTTTTT | CASSPGLAGETGELFF
TRBD1 | TRBJ2-7 | many | TRBV27 | TGTGCCAGCAATTACGCAGGGGGTCTCTCCTACGAGCAGTACTTC | CASNYAGGLSYEQYF
NA | TRBJ1-5 | once | TRBV28 | TGTGCCAGCAGTTTAGAGGGGACCGTTCAGCCCCAGCATTTT | CASSLEGTVQPQHF
NA | TRBJ2-7 | many | TRBV6-2/TRBV6-3 | TGTGCCAGCAGTTACCGTGGAGTCTACGAGCAGTACTTC | CASSYRGVYEQYF
TRBD2 | TRBJ2-2 | many | TRBV28 | TGTGCCAGCAGTTTATCGGGACTAGCCTCAAGAAACACCGGGGAGCTGTTTTTT | CASSLSGLASRNTGELFF
TRBD2 | TRBJ2-2 | many | TRBV2 | TGTGCCAGCAGTGCGTTAGCGGGAGGGCGAGGCACCGGGGAGCTGTTTTTT | CASSALAGGRGTGELFF
TRBD2 | TRBJ2-5 | many | TRBV7-8 | TGTGCCAGCAGCTATAGTAGCGGGAGGGCCCCAATAGAGACCCAGTACTTC | CASSYSSGRAPIETQYF